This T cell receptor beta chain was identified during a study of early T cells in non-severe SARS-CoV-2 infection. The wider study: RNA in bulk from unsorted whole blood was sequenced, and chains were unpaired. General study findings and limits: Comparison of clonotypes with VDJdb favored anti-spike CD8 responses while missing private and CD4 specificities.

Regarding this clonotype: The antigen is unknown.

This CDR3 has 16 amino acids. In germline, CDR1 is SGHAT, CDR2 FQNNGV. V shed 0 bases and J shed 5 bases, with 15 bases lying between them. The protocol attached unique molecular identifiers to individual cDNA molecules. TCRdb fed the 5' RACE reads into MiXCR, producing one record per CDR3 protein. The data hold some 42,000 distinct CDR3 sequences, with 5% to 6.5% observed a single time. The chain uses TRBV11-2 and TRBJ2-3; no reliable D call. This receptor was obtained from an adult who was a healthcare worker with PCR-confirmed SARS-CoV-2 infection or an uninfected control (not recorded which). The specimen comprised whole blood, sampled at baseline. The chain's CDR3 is CASSLDSQGRQDTQYF. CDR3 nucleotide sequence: TGTGCCAGCAGCTTAGACAGTCAAGGGCGTCAAGATACGCAGTATTTT.